These T cell receptor beta chains were read from a single sample in a study of cytomegalovirus exposure and HLA in healthy donors. The method was immunoSEQ multiplex PCR; TCRdb's version includes in-frame clones alone and lacks a portion of them. This table has more than 130,000 clones, 60% to 80% appearing once. What was sequenced was PBMCs. The source is a woman in her forties or fifties in good health and CMV-seronegative. Each CDR3 is given with its conserved first and last residue. D genes are given only for firm matches. The size field is filled for only some rows; it gives once, few, many or a size class.

J gene | clone size | D gene | V gene | CDR3 protein | CDR3 DNA
TRBJ1-2 | . | . | TRBV4-1 | CASSHLNPARGGGGYTF | TGCGCCAGCAGCCATCTCAATCCAGCACGGGGGGGTGGTGGCTACACCTTC
TRBJ1-2 | . | . | TRBV25-1 | CASSDRAGLRTEGYTF | TGTGCCAGCAGTGACCGAGCGGGCCTAAGAACGGAGGGCTACACCTTC
TRBJ1-5 | . | . | TRBV6-1 | CASSESGNQPQHF | TGTGCCAGCAGTGAATCGGGGAATCAGCCCCAGCATTTT
TRBJ2-5 | . | . | TRBV28 | CASSPGETQYF | TGTGCCAGCAGTCCGGGAGAGACCCAGTACTTC
TRBJ2-7 | few | TRBD2 | TRBV29-1 | CSVVPGGTYEQYF | TGCAGCGTTGTTCCCGGGGGGACCTACGAGCAGTACTTC
TRBJ1-5 | few | . | TRBV6-1 | CASRYKGDSNQPQHF | TGTGCCAGCAGATACAAGGGGGATAGCAATCAGCCCCAGCATTTT
TRBJ1-5 | . | TRBD1 | TRBV19 | CASQDRGRSNQPQHF | TGTGCCAGCCAGGACAGGGGGCGAAGCAATCAGCCCCAGCATTTT
TRBJ2-7 | . | TRBD2 | TRBV29-1 | CSVEGTSGGAYEQYF | TGCAGCGTTGAAGGGACTAGCGGGGGGGCCTACGAGCAGTACTTC
TRBJ2-7 | . | TRBD1 | TRBV5-1 | CASSLTGGSTYEQYF | TGCGCCAGCAGCTTGACAGGGGGTAGTACCTACGAGCAGTACTTC
TRBJ1-4 | . | . | TRBV7-9 | CASSTLGGLTEKLFF | TGTGCCAGCAGCACGTTGGGGGGTTTGACTGAAAAACTGTTTTTT
TRBJ1-1 | few | . | TRBV5-1 | CASSSPGILNTEAFF | TGCGCCAGCAGCTCCCCGGGGATACTGAACACTGAAGCTTTCTTT
TRBJ2-5 | . | TRBD2 | TRBV5-4 | CASSDRLAGDQETQYF | TGTGCCAGCAGCGATCGACTAGCGGGGGACCAAGAGACCCAGTACTTC
TRBJ2-3 | . | . | TRBV19 | CASTDRGGFYTDTQYF | TGTGCCAGTACCGATAGGGGGGGATTTTACACAGATACGCAGTATTTT
TRBJ1-2 | . | . | TRBV6-4 | CASSSQPTDSYGYTF | TGTGCCAGCAGTTCCCAGCCGACAGATTCTTATGGCTACACCTTC
TRBJ2-3 | . | . | TRBV15 | CATSPQGRTDTQYF | TGTGCCACCAGCCCCCAGGGGCGCACAGATACGCAGTATTTT
TRBJ2-7 | . | . | TRBV25-1 | CASSVWGDRAYEQYF | TGTGCCAGCAGTGTCTGGGGGGACAGAGCCTACGAGCAGTACTTC
TRBJ1-4 | . | . | TRBV29-1 | CSVGQGMTNEKLFF | TGCAGCGTCGGTCAGGGTATGACTAATGAAAAACTGTTTTTT
TRBJ1-3 | many | TRBD1 | TRBV7-9 | CASSLAGTVRSGNTIYF | TGTGCCAGCAGCTTAGCGGGGACAGTCAGATCTGGAAACACCATATATTTT
TRBJ2-1 | once | TRBD2 | TRBV9 | CASSVVSSGGFNEQFF | TGTGCCAGCAGCGTAGTGTCTAGCGGGGGGTTCAATGAGCAGTTCTTC
TRBJ2-7 | . | TRBD1 | TRBV2 | CASSGNGQVTGEQYF | TGTGCCAGCAGCGGTAACGGACAGGTAACTGGGGAGCAGTACTTC
TRBJ1-6 | few | . | TRBV4-3 | CASSQALSSYNSPLHF | TGCGCCAGCAGCCAAGCCCTGAGCTCCTATAATTCACCCCTCCACTTT
TRBJ2-5 | . | . | TRBV10-2 | CASSEWGDQETQYF | TGCGCCAGCAGTGAGTGGGGGGACCAAGAGACCCAGTACTTC
TRBJ2-7 | few | . | TRBV10-1 | CASWQQYF | TGCGCCAGCTGGCAGCAGTACTTC
TRBJ2-7 | . | . | TRBV7-7 | CASSPTAGSGVYEQYF | TGTGCTAGCAGCCCGACAGCCGGGTCAGGGGTTTACGAGCAGTACTTC
TRBJ2-2 | . | . | TRBV19 | CASSLDSFNTGELFF | TGTGCCAGTAGTCTTGACAGCTTTAACACCGGGGAGCTGTTTTTT
TRBJ1-5 | . | . | TRBV6-1 | CASHPTGLGNQPQHF | TGTGCCAGCCACCCGACAGGTCTGGGCAATCAGCCCCAGCATTTT
TRBJ2-1 | once | . | TRBV7-6 | CASTPADYNEQFF | TGTGCCAGCACACCAGCGGACTACAATGAGCAGTTCTTC